This T cell receptor beta chain derives from a study of CD8+CD57+ T cells in acquired aplastic anemia. About the research overall: Mean DNA quantity obtained from sorted CD4+ and CD8+ cells was 3 to 4 ug.

Study-wide results and caveats: In common between the patients and the controls were more than 25 CD8+ CDR3 sequences.

Profiling of TCR beta VDJ combinations and CDR3 sequences used genomic DNA as template. TCRdb re-called the reads with MiXCR, one entry per CDR3 protein. Of some 280,000 distinct CDR3 sequences listed, 55% to 60% are singletons. This clonotype was counted at least ten times. The antigen remains unidentified. V was shortened by 1 base and J by 5 bases, with 14 bases between the two germline ends. The CDR3 spans 15 residues. CDR1 MGHDK and CDR2 SYGVNS come from the germline V gene. The chain uses TRBV25-1 and TRBJ1-1; D perhaps matches TRBD1 (6 bases). What was sequenced was sorted CD4+, CD8+, or CD8+CD57+ T cells (not recorded which) from PBMCs. The sequence was collected from a human donor with severe aplastic anemia or a healthy control (not recorded which). The CDR3 region has the DNA TGTGCCAGCAGTGAATGGGGGGCGTTGGGGACTGAAGCTTTCTTT. It codes for CASSEWGALGTEAFF. Filled out from reference TRBV25-1 and TRBJ1-1, the complete variable domain reads EADIYQTPRYLVIGTGKKITLECSQTMGHDKMYWYQQDPGMELHLIHYSYGVNSTEKGDLSSESTVSRIRTEHFPLTLESARPSHTSQYLCASSEWGALGTEAFFGQGTRLTVV.